This T cell receptor beta chain originates from a study of cytomegalovirus exposure and HLA in healthy donors. Study-wide results and limits: Researchers reported that a few CMV-associated chains were confirmed in vitro as CMV antigen-specific. Most TCR sequences were rare, but some public TCRs occurred in many donors.

Clones were read by immunoSEQ multiplex PCR, and TCRdb kept only the in-frame ones, dropping some. There are around 300,000 clones in the sample; 87% occur only once, and about 1.2% lies in the top ten. Regarding this clone: Its specificity is not known.

Germline assignment: CDR1 MDHEN and CDR2 SYDVKM. This CDR3 comprises 12 residues. V was trimmed by 4 bases and J by 7 bases, leaving 10 bases between them. The approximately 120-subject validation cohort, separate from the approximately 640-subject first cohort, included the donors. The chain is built from TRBV28 and TRBJ1-1, with D possibly being TRBD1 (6 bases). The sequence was collected from a woman aged 30 to 39 in good health and CMV-seropositive. Sequenced: PBMCs. The CDR3 reads CASSSDRREAFF. The DNA of the CDR3 is TGTGCCAGCAGTTCCGACAGGCGTGAAGCTTTCTTT.